This T cell receptor beta chain was obtained from a study of blood T cell repertoires in COVID-19. About the research overall: Collection of acute and convalescent COVID-19 samples took place in the United States, Italy and Spain. PBMCs, B-cell-depleted T cells, or T cells were the source of the cDNA or gDNA that made up the material.

V was clipped by 4 bases and J by 0 bases, with 7 bases between them. Germline CDR1 is SGHNT and CDR2 is YENEEA. CDR3 length equals 14 residues. The authors' processing: Scientists estimated how many nucleated cells there were by amplifying reference gene primers. Generated by immunoSEQ multiplex PCR, the TCRdb table keeps only in-frame clones and is missing some. From that table come the V and J calls and clone size; the DNA was used to work out D and trimming. This sample has 300,000 to 350,000 clones, with 80% to 95% found just once. The chain has TRBV11-3 and TRBJ2-1; unclear D gene. This receptor was taken from a young woman with COVID-19, enrolled during active disease. Sequenced: peripheral blood. CDR3 DNA sequence: TGTGCCAGCAGCTCAGACGGCTCCTACAATGAGCAGTTCTTC. Encoded protein: CASSSDGSYNEQFF.